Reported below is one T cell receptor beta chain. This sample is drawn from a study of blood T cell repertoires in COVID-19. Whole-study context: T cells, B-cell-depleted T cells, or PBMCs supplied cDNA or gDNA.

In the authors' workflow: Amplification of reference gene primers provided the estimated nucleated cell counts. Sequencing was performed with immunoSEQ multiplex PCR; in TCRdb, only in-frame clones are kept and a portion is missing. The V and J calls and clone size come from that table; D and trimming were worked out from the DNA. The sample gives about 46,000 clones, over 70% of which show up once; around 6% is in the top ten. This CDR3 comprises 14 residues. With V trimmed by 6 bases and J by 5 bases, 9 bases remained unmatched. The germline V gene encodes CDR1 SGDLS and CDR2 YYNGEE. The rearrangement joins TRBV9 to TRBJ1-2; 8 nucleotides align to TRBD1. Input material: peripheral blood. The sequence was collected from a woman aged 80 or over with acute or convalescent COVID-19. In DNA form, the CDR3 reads TGTGCCAGCAAGGGGACAGGAGGAAAGTATGGCTACACCTTC. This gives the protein CASKGTGGKYGYTF. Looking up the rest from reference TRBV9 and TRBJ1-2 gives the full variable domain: DSGVTQTPKHLITATGQRVTLRCSPRSGDLSVYWYQQSLDQGLQFLIQYYNGEERAKGNILERFSAQQFPDLHSELNLSSLELGDSALYFCASKGTGGKYGYTFGSGTRLTVV.